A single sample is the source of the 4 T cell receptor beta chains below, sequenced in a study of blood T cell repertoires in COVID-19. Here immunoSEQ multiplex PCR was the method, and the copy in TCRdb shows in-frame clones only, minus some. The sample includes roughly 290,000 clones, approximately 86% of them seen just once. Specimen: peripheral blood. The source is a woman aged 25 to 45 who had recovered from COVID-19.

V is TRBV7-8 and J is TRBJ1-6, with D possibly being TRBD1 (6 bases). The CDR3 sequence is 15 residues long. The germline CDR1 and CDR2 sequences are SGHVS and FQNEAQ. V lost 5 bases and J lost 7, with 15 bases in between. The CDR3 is CASSPTGKVNSPLHF. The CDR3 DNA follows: TGTGCCAGCAGCCCCACAGGGAAAGTAAATTCACCCCTCCACTTT.

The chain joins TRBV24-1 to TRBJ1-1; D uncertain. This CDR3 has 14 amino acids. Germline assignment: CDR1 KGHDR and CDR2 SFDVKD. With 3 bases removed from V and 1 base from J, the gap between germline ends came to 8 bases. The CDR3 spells CATSDEVPNTEAFF. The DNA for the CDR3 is TGTGCCACCAGTGATGAGGTACCGAACACTGAAGCTTTCTTT.

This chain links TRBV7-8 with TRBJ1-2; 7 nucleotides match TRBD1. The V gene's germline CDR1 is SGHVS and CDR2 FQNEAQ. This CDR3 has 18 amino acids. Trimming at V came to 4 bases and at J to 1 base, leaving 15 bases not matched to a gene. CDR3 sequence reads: CASSSSLGTVDINYGYTF. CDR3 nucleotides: TGTGCCAGCAGCTCATCCCTCGGGACAGTCGACATTAACTATGGCTACACCTTC. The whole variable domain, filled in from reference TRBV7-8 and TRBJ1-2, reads GAGVSQSPRYKVAKRGQDVALRCDPISGHVSLFWYQQALGQGPEFLTYFQNEAQLDKSGLPSDRFFAERPEGSVSTLKIQRTQQEDSAVYLCASSSSLGTVDINYGYTFGSGTRLTVV.

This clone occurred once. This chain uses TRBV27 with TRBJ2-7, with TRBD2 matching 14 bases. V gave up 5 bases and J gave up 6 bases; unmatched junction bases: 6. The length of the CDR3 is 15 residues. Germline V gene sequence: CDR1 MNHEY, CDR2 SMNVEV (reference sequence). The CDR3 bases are TGTGCCAGCAGTCCTTTGACTAGCGGGAGGGGCGAGCAGTACTTC. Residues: CASSPLTSGRGEQYF.